This TCR beta chain was sequenced in a study of T cells in Graves' hyperthyroidism and ophthalmopathy. The study, taken as a whole, reports: Patients with ophthalmopathy were separated from those with stable hyperthyroidism by a 13 V-J model. The model predicted ophthalmopathy a median roughly six months before onset.

This clonotype was found many times. Its specificity is not known. Authors of the study amplified TCR beta CDR3 regions from RNA transcripts. Primed by the HTBI set, a first-round RT-PCR was run on the TCR CDR3. In TCRdb, the multiplex PCR reads were re-called with MiXCR into one record per CDR3 protein. The data hold about 420,000 distinct CDR3 sequences, with approximately 14% observed a single time. Patients counted as stable if ophthalmopathy did not develop within 18 months. Trimming removed 3 bases from V and 7 bases from J, with 8 bases in between. The CDR3 contains 12 residues. The specimen was blood. V gene TRBV12-3 or TRBV12-4 combines with J gene TRBJ2-3, with D hard to call. The TCR was taken from a young woman with Graves' hyperthyroidism. CDR3 sequence reads: CASSFGPYTQYF. The CDR3 nucleotides read TGTGCCAGCAGTTTTGGCCCCTATACGCAGTATTTT.